The 23 T cell receptor beta chains in this list originate from one sample, sequenced in a study of blood T cell repertoires in COVID-19. The protocol was immunoSEQ multiplex PCR, while the TCRdb copy is restricted to in-frame clones and leaves out a portion. The sample lists about 98,000 clones, approximately 86% occurring once. The specimen sequenced was peripheral blood. The receptors were sampled from a woman in her fifties or sixties with COVID-19, enrolled during active disease.

The chain employs TRBV30 and TRBJ2-3, with TRBD2 identical over 10 bases. The CDR3 loop spans 14 amino acids. The germline CDR1 and CDR2 sequences are GTSNPN and SVGIG (reference sequence). V was clipped by 4 bases and J by 6 bases; unmatched bases: 7. DNA for the CDR3: TGTGCCTGGACGGAGCGGGGGGGCGGGGATACGCAGTATTTT. Amino acids: CAWTERGGGDTQYF.

This chain's CDR3 is CASSFNQGYNSPLHF. The DNA for the CDR3 is TGCGCCAGCAGCTTTAATCAGGGTTATAATTCACCCCTCCACTTT. The chain recombines TRBV5-1 with TRBJ1-6; maybe TRBD1 (5 bases). Germline CDR1 is SGHRS and CDR2 is YFSETQ. The CDR3 loop spans 15 amino acids. With 2 bases removed from V and 4 bases from J, the gap between germline ends came to 10 bases. Drawing the rest from reference TRBV5-1 and TRBJ1-6, the complete variable domain is KAGVTQTPRYLIKTRGQQVTLSCSPISGHRSVSWYQQTPGQGLQFLFEYFSETQRNKGNFPGRFSGRQFSNSRSEMNVSTLELGDSALYLCASSFNQGYNSPLHFGNGTRLTVT.

J is TRBJ1-2 and V is TRBV30, with 7 nucleotides matching TRBD1. Germline assignment: CDR1 GTSNPN and CDR2 SVGIG (reference sequence). The CDR3 runs to 13 residues. J was trimmed by 2 bases and V by 3 bases; bases with no gene match: 3. CDR3 protein: CAWSSQGNYGYTF. The CDR3 DNA sequence: TGTGCCTGGAGCTCACAGGGGAACTATGGCTACACCTTC.

DNA of the CDR3: TGTGCCAGCAGTGAAGCGGGGGGCGACTACAATGAGCAGTTCTTC. Its translation: CASSEAGGDYNEQFF. This sequence joins TRBV11-3 and TRBJ2-1; 9 nucleotides match TRBD2. Germline loops: CDR1 SGHNT, CDR2 YENEEA. Germline trimming cut 6 bases from V and 3 bases from J; bases unmatched to any gene: 6. The CDR3 has 15 amino acids.

This clone showed up just a few times. CDR3: CASSVRQDQDTQYF. In nucleotides, the CDR3 is TGTGCCAGCAGCGTCCGACAGGATCAAGATACGCAGTATTTT. The chain has TRBV9 and TRBJ2-3, with D possibly being TRBD1 (6 bases). In germline, CDR1 is SGDLS, CDR2 YYNGEE. The V and J ends lost 2 bases and 5 bases respectively, with 12 bases between them. The CDR3 spans 14 residues.

The chain recombines TRBV3-1 (or the pseudogene TRBV3-2) with TRBJ2-5; D remains ambiguous. This CDR3 is built from 14 residues. V lost 4 bases and J lost 5, with 14 bases in between. Germline CDR1 reads LGHDT; CDR2 reads YNNKEL (reference sequence). CDR3 residues: CASSLETKWETQYF. The CDR3 bases are TGTGCCAGCAGCCTAGAAACTAAGTGGGAGACCCAGTACTTC.

The V and J genes are TRBV5-1 and TRBJ2-7; tentatively, D is TRBD1 (7 bases). The V gene lost 3 bases and the J gene lost 7 bases, with 17 bases spanning the gap. The CDR3 has 14 amino acids. CDR1 is SGHRS, CDR2 YFSETQ, per germline. CDR3 sequence (DNA): TGCGCCAGCAGCTGGGGGGACAGCGCAGGGGAGCAGTACTTC. As protein: CASSWGDSAGEQYF.

The chain couples TRBV28 to TRBJ2-5, with 9 nucleotides matching TRBD2. The CDR3 spans 14 residues. V lost 4 bases, J lost 5 bases, and 5 bases stayed unmatched. CDR1 is MDHEN, CDR2 SYDVKM, per germline. The CDR3 region has the DNA TGTGCCAGCAGTTCCGGGACTAGCTTTGAGACCCAGTACTTC. As protein: CASSSGTSFETQYF. Full variable domain (rest looked up from reference TRBV28 and TRBJ2-5): DVKVTQSSRYLVKRTGEKVFLECVQDMDHENMFWYRQDPGLGLRLIYFSYDVKMKEKGDIPEGYSVSREKKERFSLILESASTNQTSMYLCASSSGTSFETQYFGPGTRLLVL.

The chain carries TRBV3-1 (or the pseudogene TRBV3-2) and TRBJ2-3; TRBD2 agrees at 9 bases. The CDR3 covers 15 residues. V shed 4 bases, J shed 2 bases, and the junction held 4 bases outside the gene matches. Germline CDR1 LGHDT, CDR2 YNNKEL (reference sequence). The CDR3 sequence: CASSRAGGITDTQYF. The DNA of the CDR3 is TGTGCCAGCAGCCGGGCGGGGGGGATCACAGATACGCAGTATTTT.

The chain employs TRBV11-2 and TRBJ1-1; D is unclear. CDR1 and CDR2 (germline): SGHAT, FQNNGV. V shed 1 base and J shed 11 bases, with 14 bases lying between them. This CDR3 region has 13 residues. The CDR3 DNA reads as TGTGCCAGCAGCTTAGGGGCTACCATGGCGGCTTTCTTT. This gives the protein CASSLGATMAAFF.

This chain connects TRBV19 to TRBJ1-2; TRBD1 agrees at 9 bases. The CDR3 sequence is 16 residues long. The V and J ends lost 7 bases and 4 bases, in that order; junction bases with no gene match: 13. Germline loops: CDR1 LNHDA, CDR2 SQIVND (reference sequence). CDR3 in amino acids: CASTLGGQGPLYGYTF. The CDR3, as DNA: TGTGCCAGTACCTTAGGGGGACAGGGACCCCTCTATGGCTACACCTTC.

The V call is TRBV6-5, the J call TRBJ1-3; 8 bases fit TRBD1. The CDR3 is made up of 16 amino acids. The J segment lost 1 base and the V segment lost 2 bases, leaving 4 bases of the junction unmatched. The germline V gene encodes CDR1 MNHEY and CDR2 SVGAGI. The CDR3 sequence: CASSYQDRGSGNTIYF. The CDR3 DNA sequence: TGTGCCAGCAGTTACCAAGACAGGGGATCTGGAAACACCATATATTTT.

This chain joins TRBV5-1 and TRBJ2-5; weak D call: TRBD1 (6 bases). CDR1 SGHRS and CDR2 YFSETQ come from the germline V gene. CDR3 size: 15 residues. Trimming left V 0 bases short and J 0 bases short, with 9 bases between. CDR3 nucleotide sequence: TGCGCCAGCAGCTTGGAAACAGGGTACCAAGAGACCCAGTACTTC. It encodes CASSLETGYQETQYF.

This sequence joins TRBV11-2 and TRBJ1-3; no definite D call. Trimming cost V 6 bases and J 0 bases, with 12 bases left between them. The CDR3 sequence is 15 residues long. CDR1 is SGHAT, CDR2 FQNNGV, per germline. The CDR3 bases are TGTGCCAGCAGATCAATCAGATACTCTGGAAACACCATATATTTT. It translates to CASRSIRYSGNTIYF.

The gene calls are TRBV20-1 and TRBJ2-2; tentative D call: TRBD2 (6 bases). V lost 3 bases to trimming and J lost 0 bases, with 11 bases between them. This CDR3 has 15 residues. CDR1 is DFQATT, CDR2 SNEGSKA, per germline (reference sequence). CDR3 amino acids: CSASYSGANTGELFF. The DNA for the CDR3 is TGCAGTGCTAGTTATAGCGGAGCGAACACCGGGGAGCTGTTTTTT.

This clone was counted a single time. The chain carries TRBV2 and TRBJ1-2; 7 bases agree with TRBD1. The germline gives CDR1 SNHLY, CDR2 FYNNEI. V shed 6 bases and J 3 bases; nucleotides not matched to a gene: 7. This CDR3 has 14 amino acids. The CDR3 loop is CASSLDRRDYGYTF. The CDR3 nucleotides read TGTGCCAGCAGCTTGGACAGGCGGGACTATGGCTACACCTTC.

This clone occurred once. V gene TRBV6-5 combines with J gene TRBJ1-2, with 7 bases aligning to TRBD1. After removal of 0 bases from V and 3 bases from J, the junction contained 1 base not matched to a gene. Germline V gene lookup returns CDR1 MNHEY and CDR2 SVGAGI. CDR3 length equals 14 residues. The CDR3 sequence: CASSYSTGHYGYTF. CDR3 nucleotide sequence: TGTGCCAGCAGTTACTCGACAGGGCACTATGGCTACACCTTC.

On this clone: This clone may be a read error of a much larger clone one base away. The sample holds other DNA sequences that translate to the same CDR3. The chain combines TRBV6-5 with TRBJ1-2, with 8 bases matching TRBD1. Germline V gene lookup returns CDR1 MNHEY and CDR2 SVGAGI. CDR3 size: 13 residues. Trimming at V came to 4 bases and at J to 4 bases, leaving 2 bases not matched to a gene. CDR3 sequence (DNA): TGTGCCAGCAGTTCCGACAGGGGCTATGGCTACACCTTC. Its translation: CASSSDRGYGYTF.

This clone was counted a single time. The gene calls are TRBV6-6 and TRBJ2-3, with a weak D call TRBD1 (6 bases). Germline loops: CDR1 MNHNY, CDR2 SVGAGI (reference sequence). The CDR3 covers 14 residues. V was trimmed by 6 bases and J by 5 bases, leaving 15 bases between them. CDR3 DNA: TGTGCCAGCAGCTCTCCTTCAGGGGAAGATACGCAGTATTTT. Encoded protein: CASSSPSGEDTQYF.

V and J are TRBV7-2 and TRBJ2-7; 8 nucleotides match TRBD1. CDR1 is SGHTA and CDR2 is FQGNSA in the germline V gene. The junction had 3 bases not matched to a gene; V was cut back by 2 bases and J by 3 bases. This CDR3 comprises 14 residues. The CDR3: CASSLWDRHYEQYF. CDR3 nucleotides: TGTGCCAGCAGCTTATGGGACAGGCACTACGAGCAGTACTTC.

The rearrangement links TRBV27 to TRBJ1-1, with 8 bases lining up with TRBD1. Per the germline V gene, CDR1 is MNHEY and CDR2 is SMNVEV (reference sequence). This CDR3 spans 14 amino acids. V was pared by 4 bases and J by 2 bases, with 3 bases of the junction left unmatched. This chain's CDR3 is CASSSGQGNTEAFF. CDR3 DNA sequence: TGTGCCAGCAGTTCCGGACAGGGTAACACTGAAGCTTTCTTT.

The gene calls are TRBV28 and TRBJ2-1; D call uncertain. Per the germline V gene, CDR1 is MDHEN and CDR2 is SYDVKM. The length of the CDR3 is 11 residues. V was pared by 6 bases and J by 10 bases, with 10 bases between. CDR3 coding DNA: TGTGCCAGCAGCCCTTTTCGGGAGCAGTTCTTC. As protein: CASSPFREQFF.

The chain combines TRBV7-9 with TRBJ2-7; 10 nucleotides agree with TRBD2. This CDR3 is built from 16 residues. CDR1 is SEHNR and CDR2 is FQNEAQ in the germline V gene (reference sequence). Trimming removed 0 bases from V and 2 bases from J; junction bases left unmatched: 4. CDR3 DNA: TGTGCCAGCAGCTTAGCCCTAGCGGGGGTCACCTACGAGCAGTACTTC. This codes for CASSLALAGVTYEQYF. The full variable domain, rest sourced from reference TRBV7-9 and TRBJ2-7, is DTGVSQNPRHKITKRGQNVTFRCDPISEHNRLYWYRQTLGQGPEFLTYFQNEAQLEKSRLLSDRFSAERPKGSFSTLEIQRTEQGDSAMYLCASSLALAGVTYEQYFGPGTRLTVT.